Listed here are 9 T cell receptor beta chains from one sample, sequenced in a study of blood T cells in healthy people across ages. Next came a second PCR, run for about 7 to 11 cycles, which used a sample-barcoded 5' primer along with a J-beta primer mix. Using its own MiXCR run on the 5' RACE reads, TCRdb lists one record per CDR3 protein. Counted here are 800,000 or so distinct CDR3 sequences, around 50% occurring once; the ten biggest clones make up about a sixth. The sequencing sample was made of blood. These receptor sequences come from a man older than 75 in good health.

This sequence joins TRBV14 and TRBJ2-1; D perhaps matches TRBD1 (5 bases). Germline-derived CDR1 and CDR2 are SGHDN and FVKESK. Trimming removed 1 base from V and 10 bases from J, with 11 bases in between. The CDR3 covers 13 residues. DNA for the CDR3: TGTGCCAGCAGCCAAGTTGGGGCAGGGGAGCAGTTCTTC. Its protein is CASSQVGAGEQFF.

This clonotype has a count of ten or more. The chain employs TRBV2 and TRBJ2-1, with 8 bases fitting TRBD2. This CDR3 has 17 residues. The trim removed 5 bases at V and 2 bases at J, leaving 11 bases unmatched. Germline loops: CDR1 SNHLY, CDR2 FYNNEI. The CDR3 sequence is CASSKWVRTSPYNEQFF. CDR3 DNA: TGTGCCAGCAGTAAGTGGGTCAGGACTAGCCCCTACAATGAGCAGTTCTTC.

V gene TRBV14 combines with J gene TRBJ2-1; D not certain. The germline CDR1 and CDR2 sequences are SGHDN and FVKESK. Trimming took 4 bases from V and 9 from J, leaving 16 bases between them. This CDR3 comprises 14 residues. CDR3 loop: CASSLKHIGSEQFF. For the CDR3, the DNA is TGTGCCAGCAGCCTCAAACATATAGGGTCTGAGCAGTTCTTC.

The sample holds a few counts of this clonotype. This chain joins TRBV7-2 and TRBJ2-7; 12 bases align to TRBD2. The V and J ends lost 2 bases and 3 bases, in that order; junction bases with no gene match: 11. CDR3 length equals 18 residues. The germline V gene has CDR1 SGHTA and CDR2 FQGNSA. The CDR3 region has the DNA TGTGCCAGCAGCTTAACCCGGACTAGCGGGGTGATGGGCTACGAGCAGTACTTC. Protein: CASSLTRTSGVMGYEQYF.

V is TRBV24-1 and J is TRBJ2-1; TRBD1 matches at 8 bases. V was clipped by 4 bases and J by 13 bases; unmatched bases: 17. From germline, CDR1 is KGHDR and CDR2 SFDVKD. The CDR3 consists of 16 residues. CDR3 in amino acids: CATSDNGQGIGETQFF. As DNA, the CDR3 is TGTGCCACCAGTGACAACGGACAGGGCATAGGAGAGACCCAGTTCTTC.

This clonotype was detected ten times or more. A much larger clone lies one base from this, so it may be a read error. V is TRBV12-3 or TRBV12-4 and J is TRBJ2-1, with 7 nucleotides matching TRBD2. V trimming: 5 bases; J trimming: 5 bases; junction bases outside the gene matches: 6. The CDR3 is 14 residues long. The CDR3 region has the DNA TGTGCCAGCAGTGTAAAGGGAGGGGACAATGAGCAGTTCTTC. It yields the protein CASSVKGGDNEQFF.

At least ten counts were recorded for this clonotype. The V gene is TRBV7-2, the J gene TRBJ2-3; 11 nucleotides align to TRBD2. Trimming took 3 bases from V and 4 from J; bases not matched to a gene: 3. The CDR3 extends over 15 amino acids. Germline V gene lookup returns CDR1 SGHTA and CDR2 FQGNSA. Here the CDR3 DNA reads TGTGCCAGCAGCTTGTCTAGCGGGAGGCCAGATACGCAGTATTTT. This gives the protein CASSLSSGRPDTQYF. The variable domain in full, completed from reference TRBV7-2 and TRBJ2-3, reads GAGVSQSPSNKVTEKGKDVELRCDPISGHTALYWYRQSLGQGLEFLIYFQGNSAPDKSGLPSDRFSAERTGGSVSTLTIQRTQQEDSAVYLCASSLSSGRPDTQYFGPGTRLTVL.

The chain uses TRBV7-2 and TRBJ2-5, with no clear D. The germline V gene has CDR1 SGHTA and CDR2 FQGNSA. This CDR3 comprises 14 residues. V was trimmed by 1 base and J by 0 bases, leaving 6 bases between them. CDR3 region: CASSLVYYQETQYF. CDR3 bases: TGTGCCAGCAGCTTAGTTTACTACCAAGAGACCCAGTACTTC.

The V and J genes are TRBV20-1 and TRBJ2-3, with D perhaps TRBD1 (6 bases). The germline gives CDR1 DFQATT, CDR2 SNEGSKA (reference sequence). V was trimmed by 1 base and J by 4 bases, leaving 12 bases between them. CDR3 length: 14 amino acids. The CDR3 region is CSARAGAGADTQYF. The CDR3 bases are TGCAGTGCTAGAGCTGGGGCAGGGGCAGATACGCAGTATTTT.